This TCR beta chain derives from a study of blood T cell repertoires in COVID-19. Some clones are missing from TCRdb's copy, which holds only in-frame ones; the method was immunoSEQ multiplex PCR. The data hold fewer than 200,000 clones, with 60% to 80% observed a single time. CDR3 size: 17 residues. Germline CDR1 is GTSNPN and CDR2 is SVGIG (reference sequence). V was pared by 4 bases and J by 2 bases, with 14 bases of the junction left unmatched. The clonotype originates from a woman aged 45-65 years who had recovered from COVID-19. Sequenced material: PBMCs or T cells enriched from blood (not recorded which). This chain links TRBV30 with TRBJ2-3, with 8 bases matching TRBD1. DNA of the CDR3: TGTGCCTGGAACACCCAGGGGGCCAGAAGACACACAGATACGCAGTATTTT. Translated: CAWNTQGARRHTDTQYF.